This T cell receptor (beta chain) emerged from a study of OX40 agonist ivuxolimab in advanced cancers. Libraries were prepared by immunoSEQ multiplex PCR; TCRdb keeps only in-frame clonotypes and omits some of them. This table has 31,000 or so clones, 80% to 90% appearing once. CDR1 and CDR2 from the germline V gene are LNHNV and YYDKDF (reference sequence). There are 12 residues in the CDR3. V shed 7 bases and J shed 3 bases, with 7 bases lying between them. The sequence was obtained from an adult with an advanced solid tumor such as melanoma, head and neck, liver or kidney cancer. The sample here was CD4+ or CD8+ T cells sorted from blood, taken in a trial of the OX40 agonist ivuxolimab. The chain links TRBV15 to TRBJ1-5; D is undetermined. CDR3 in amino acids: CATTTANQPQHF. Written as DNA, the CDR3 is TGTGCCACCACGACGGCCAATCAGCCCCAGCATTTT.